This TCR beta chain was identified in a study of shared clonotypes between healthy human individuals. Study as a whole: Researchers assigned three CD4 naive, three CD4 memory, two CD8 naive and one CD8 memory plate to each donor. Notes on the study in general: Though the depth was large, rarefaction showed that sorted-subset sequencing was incomplete. Compared with clonotypes that all four donors shared, non-shared clonotypes had lower generation probabilities.

The deep-level immunoSEQ assay was used. Repertoires were generated with immunoSEQ multiplex PCR, while TCRdb's copy carries only in-frame clones and drops some. The data show some 2,500,000 clones, just under 95% seen once. To note about this clone: Its target is not known.

The CDR3 totals 16 residues. V dropped 2 bases and J dropped 5 bases, with 18 bases sitting between them. The chain employs TRBV6-7 and TRBJ2-5; the D gene is possibly TRBD2 (5 bases). TRBV6-7 belongs to the ORF category, with a function that is uncertain. The sequenced sample was naive CD4+ T cells from PBMCs. Subset reported: CD45RA+ positively selected. This receptor was obtained from a man aged 18 to 35 in good health. Some clones in this sample may be carry-over from other donors' samples. The CDR3 reads CASSYEGLHGGETQYF. The CDR3 DNA follows: TGTGCCAGCAGTTACGAAGGCCTCCACGGCGGGGAGACCCAGTACTTC.